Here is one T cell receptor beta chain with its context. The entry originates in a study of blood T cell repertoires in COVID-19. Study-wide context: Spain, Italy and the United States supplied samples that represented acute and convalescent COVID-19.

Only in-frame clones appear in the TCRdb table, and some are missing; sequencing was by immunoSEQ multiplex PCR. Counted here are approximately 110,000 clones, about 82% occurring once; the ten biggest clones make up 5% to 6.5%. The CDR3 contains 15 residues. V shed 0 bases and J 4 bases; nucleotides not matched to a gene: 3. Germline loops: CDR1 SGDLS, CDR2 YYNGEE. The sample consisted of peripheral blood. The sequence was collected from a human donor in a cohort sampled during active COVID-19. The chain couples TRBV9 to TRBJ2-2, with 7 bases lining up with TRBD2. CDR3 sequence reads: CASSVAGGRTGELFF. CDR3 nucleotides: TGTGCCAGCAGCGTAGCGGGAGGTCGCACCGGGGAGCTGTTTTTT.